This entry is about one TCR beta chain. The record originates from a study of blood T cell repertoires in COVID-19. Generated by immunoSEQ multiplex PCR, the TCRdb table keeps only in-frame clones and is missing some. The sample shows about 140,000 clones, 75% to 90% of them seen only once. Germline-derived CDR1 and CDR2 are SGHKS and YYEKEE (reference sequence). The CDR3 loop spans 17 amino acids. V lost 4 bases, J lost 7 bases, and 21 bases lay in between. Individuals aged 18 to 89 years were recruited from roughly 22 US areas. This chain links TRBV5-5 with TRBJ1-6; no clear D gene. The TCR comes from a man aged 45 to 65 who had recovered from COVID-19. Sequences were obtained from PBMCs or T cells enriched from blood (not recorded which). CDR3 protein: CASSGLGRLRENSPLHF. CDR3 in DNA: TGTGCCAGCAGCGGACTTGGACGGCTCCGTGAGAATTCACCCCTCCACTTT.